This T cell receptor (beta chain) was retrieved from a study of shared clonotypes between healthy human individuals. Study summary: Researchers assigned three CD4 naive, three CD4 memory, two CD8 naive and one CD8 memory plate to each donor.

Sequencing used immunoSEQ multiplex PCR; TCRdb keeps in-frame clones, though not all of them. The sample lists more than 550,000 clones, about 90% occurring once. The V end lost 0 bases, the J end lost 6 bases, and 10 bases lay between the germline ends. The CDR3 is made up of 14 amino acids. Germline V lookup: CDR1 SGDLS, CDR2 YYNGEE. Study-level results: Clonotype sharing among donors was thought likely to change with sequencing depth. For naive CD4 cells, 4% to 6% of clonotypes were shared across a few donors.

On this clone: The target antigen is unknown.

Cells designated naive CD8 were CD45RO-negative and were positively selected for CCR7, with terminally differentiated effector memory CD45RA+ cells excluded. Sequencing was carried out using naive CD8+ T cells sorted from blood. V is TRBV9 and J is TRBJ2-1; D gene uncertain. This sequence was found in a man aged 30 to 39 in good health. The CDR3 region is CASSVGSAPNEQFF. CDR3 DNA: TGTGCCAGCAGCGTAGGGTCGGCCCCCAATGAGCAGTTCTTC.